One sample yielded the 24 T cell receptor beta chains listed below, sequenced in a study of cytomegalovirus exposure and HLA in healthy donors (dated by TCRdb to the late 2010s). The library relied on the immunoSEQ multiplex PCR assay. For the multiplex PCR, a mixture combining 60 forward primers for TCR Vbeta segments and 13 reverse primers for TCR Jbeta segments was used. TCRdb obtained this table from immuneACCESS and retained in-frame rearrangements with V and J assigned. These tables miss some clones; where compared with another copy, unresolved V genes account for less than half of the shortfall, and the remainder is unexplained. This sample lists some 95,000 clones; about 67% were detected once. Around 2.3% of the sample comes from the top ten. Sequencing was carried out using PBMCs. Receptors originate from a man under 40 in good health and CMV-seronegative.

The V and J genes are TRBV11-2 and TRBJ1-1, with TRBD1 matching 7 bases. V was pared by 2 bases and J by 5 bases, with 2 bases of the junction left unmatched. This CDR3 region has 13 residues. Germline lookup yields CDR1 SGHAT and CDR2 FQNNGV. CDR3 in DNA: TGTGCCAGCAGCTTAAAGACAGGGACTGAAGCTTTCTTT. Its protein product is CASSLKTGTEAFF.

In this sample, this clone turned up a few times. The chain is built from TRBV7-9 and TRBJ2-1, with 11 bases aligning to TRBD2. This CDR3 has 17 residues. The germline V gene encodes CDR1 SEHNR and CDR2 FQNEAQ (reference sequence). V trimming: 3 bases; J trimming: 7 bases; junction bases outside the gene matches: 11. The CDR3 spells CASSFSSTGTSGNEQFF. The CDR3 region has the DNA TGTGCCAGCAGCTTTAGTTCCACCGGGACTAGCGGTAATGAGCAGTTCTTC.

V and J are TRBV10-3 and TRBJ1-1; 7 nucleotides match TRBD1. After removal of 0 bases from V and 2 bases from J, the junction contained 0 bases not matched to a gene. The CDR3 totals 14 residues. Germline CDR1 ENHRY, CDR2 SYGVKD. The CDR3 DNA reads TGTGCCATCAGTGAGTCAGGGGGCAACACTGAAGCTTTCTTT. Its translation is CAISESGGNTEAFF.

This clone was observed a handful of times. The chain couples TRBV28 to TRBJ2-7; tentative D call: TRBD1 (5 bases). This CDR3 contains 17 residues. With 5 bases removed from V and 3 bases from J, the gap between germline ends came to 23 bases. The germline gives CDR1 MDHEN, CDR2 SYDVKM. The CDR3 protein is CASSRRLPGHTNYEQYF. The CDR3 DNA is TGTGCCAGCAGTCGACGCCTCCCCGGACACACAAACTACGAGCAGTACTTC.

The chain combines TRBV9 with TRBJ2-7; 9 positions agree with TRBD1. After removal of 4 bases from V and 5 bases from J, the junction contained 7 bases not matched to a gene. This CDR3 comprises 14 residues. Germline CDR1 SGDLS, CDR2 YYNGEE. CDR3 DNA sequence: TGTGCCAGCAGCCTCCGGGACAGGGTCCACGAGCAGTACTTC. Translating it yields CASSLRDRVHEQYF.

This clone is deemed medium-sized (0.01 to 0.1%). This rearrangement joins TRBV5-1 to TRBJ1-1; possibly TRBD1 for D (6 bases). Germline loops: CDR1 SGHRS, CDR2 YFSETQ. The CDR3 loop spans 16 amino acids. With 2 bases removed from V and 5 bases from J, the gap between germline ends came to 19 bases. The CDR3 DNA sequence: TGCGCCAGCAGCTTCAATGTTCAGGGGTCCGGGACTGAAGCTTTCTTT. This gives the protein CASSFNVQGSGTEAFF. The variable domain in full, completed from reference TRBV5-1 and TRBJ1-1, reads KAGVTQTPRYLIKTRGQQVTLSCSPISGHRSVSWYQQTPGQGLQFLFEYFSETQRNKGNFPGRFSGRQFSNSRSEMNVSTLELGDSALYLCASSFNVQGSGTEAFFGQGTRLTVV.

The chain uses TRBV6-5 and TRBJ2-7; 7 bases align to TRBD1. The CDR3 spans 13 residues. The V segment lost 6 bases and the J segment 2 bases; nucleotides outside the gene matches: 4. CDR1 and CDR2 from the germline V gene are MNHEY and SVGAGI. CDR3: CASRAGGTYEQYF. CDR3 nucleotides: TGTGCCAGCAGAGCAGGGGGAACCTACGAGCAGTACTTC.

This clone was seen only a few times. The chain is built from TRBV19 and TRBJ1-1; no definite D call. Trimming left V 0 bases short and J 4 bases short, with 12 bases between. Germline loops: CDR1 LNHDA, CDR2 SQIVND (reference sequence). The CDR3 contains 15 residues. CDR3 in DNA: TGTGCCAGTAGTATAGATCAAGGGCGGGGCACTGAAGCTTTCTTT. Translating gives CASSIDQGRGTEAFF. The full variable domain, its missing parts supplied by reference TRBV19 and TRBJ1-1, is DGGITQSPKYLFRKEGQNVTLSCEQNLNHDAMYWYRQDPGQGLRLIYYSQIVNDFQKGDIAEGYSVSREKKESFPLTVTSAQKNPTAFYLCASSIDQGRGTEAFFGQGTRLTVV.

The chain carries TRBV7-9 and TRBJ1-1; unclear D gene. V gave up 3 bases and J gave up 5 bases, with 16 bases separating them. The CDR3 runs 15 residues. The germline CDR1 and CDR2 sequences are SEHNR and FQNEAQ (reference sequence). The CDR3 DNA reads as TGTGCCAGCAGCTTTTATGACGGTGGAGGTACTGAAGCTTTCTTT. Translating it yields CASSFYDGGGTEAFF.

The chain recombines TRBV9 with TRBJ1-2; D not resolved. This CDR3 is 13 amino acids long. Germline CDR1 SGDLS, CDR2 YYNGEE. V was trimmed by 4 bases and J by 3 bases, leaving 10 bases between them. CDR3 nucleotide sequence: TGTGCCAGCAGCTTCGGGGATGACTATGGCTACACCTTC. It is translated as CASSFGDDYGYTF.

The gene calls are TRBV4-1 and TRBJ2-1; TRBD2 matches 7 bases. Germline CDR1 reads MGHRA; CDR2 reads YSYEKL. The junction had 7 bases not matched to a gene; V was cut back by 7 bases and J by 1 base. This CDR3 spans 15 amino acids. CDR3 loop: CASTIGEGSYNEQFF. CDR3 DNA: TGCGCCAGCACCATAGGGGAGGGATCCTACAATGAGCAGTTCTTC.

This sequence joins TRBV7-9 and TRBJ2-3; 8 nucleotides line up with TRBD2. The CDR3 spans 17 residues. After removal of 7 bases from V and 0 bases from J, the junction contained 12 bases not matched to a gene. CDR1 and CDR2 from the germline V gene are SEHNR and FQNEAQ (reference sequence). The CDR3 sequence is CASKTSVPPSSTDTQYF. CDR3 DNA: TGTGCCAGCAAGACTAGCGTTCCGCCCTCTAGCACAGATACGCAGTATTTT.

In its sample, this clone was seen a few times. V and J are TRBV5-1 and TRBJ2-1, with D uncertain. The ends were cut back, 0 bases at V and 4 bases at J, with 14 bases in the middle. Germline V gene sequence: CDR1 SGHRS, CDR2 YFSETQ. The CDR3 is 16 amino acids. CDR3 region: CASSLGGQALYNEQFF. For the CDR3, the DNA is TGCGCCAGCAGCTTGGGTGGGCAGGCCCTTTACAATGAGCAGTTCTTC.

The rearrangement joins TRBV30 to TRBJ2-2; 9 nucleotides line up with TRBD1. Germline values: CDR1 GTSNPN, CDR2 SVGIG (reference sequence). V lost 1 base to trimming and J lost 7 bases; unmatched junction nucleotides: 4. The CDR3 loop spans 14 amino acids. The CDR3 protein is CAWSGDRANGELFF. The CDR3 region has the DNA TGTGCCTGGAGTGGGGACAGGGCGAACGGGGAGCTGTTTTTT.

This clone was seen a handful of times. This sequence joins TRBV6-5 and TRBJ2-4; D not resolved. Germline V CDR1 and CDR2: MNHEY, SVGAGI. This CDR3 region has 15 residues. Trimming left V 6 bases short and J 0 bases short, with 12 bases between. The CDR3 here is CASRPESLAKNIQYF. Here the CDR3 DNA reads TGTGCCAGCAGGCCCGAGTCTCTAGCCAAAAACATTCAGTACTTC.

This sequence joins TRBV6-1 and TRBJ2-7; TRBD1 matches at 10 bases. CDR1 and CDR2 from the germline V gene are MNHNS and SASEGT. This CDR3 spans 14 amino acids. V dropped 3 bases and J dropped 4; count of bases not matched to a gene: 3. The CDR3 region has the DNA TGTGCCAGCAGTGAGACAGGGGGCCAGTACGAGCAGTACTTC. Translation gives CASSETGGQYEQYF.

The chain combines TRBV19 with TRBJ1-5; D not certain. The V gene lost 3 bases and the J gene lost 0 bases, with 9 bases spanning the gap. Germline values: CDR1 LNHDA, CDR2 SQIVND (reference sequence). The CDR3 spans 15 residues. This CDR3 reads CASSMVAVSNQPQHF. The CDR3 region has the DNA TGTGCCAGTAGTATGGTAGCGGTTAGCAATCAGCCCCAGCATTTT.

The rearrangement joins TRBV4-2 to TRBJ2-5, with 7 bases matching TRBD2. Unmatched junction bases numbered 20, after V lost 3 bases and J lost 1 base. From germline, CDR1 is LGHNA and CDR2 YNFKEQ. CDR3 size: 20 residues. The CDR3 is CASSHDALGRASRGQETQYF. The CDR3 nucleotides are TGTGCCAGCAGCCATGACGCCTTAGGGAGGGCCTCGAGGGGCCAAGAGACCCAGTACTTC.

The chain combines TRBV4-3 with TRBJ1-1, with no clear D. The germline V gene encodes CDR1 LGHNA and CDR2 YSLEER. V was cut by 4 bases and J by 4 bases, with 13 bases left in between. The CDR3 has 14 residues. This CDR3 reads CASSLTAGGTEAFF. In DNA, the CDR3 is TGCGCCAGCAGCCTAACAGCGGGAGGCACTGAAGCTTTCTTT.

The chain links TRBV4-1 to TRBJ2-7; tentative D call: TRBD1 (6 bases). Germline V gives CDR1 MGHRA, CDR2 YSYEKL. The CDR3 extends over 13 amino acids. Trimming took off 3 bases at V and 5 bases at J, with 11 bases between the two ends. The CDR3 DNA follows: TGCGCCAGCAGCCATGGGGACAACCACGAGCAGTACTTC. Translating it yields CASSHGDNHEQYF.

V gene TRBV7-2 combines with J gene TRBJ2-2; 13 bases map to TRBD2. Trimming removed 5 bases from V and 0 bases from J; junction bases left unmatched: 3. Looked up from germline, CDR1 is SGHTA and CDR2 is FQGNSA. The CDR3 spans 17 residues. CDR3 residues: CASSRLAGGPNTGELFF. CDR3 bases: TGTGCCAGCAGCCGACTAGCGGGGGGACCGAACACCGGGGAGCTGTTTTTT.

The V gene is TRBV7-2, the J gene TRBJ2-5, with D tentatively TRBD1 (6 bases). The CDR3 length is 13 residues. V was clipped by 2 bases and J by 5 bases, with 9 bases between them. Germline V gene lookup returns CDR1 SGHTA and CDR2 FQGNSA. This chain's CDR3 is CASSLQGTETQYF. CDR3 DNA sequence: TGTGCCAGCAGCTTACAGGGGACGGAGACCCAGTACTTC.

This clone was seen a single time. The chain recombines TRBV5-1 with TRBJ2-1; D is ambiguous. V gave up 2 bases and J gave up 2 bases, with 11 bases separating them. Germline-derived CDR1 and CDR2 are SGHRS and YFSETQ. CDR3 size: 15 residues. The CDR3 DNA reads TGCGCCAGCAGCTTTACCCCCGAGGCCTACAATGAGCAGTTCTTC. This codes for CASSFTPEAYNEQFF.

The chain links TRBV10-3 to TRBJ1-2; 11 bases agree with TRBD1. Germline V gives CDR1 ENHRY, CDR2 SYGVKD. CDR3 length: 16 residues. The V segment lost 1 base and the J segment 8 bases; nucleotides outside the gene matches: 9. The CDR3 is CAISEWTGGARYGYTF. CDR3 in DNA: TGTGCCATCAGTGAGTGGACAGGGGGCGCAAGGTACGGCTACACCTTC.